These 9 T cell receptor beta chains originate from one sample sequenced in a study of T cells in Graves' hyperthyroidism and ophthalmopathy. Regions amplified from RNA transcripts were the TCR beta CDR3 regions. The HTBI primer set served for first-round RT-PCR of the TCR CDR3. TCRdb used MiXCR to reprocess the multiplex PCR reads, holding one entry per CDR3 protein. The table includes hundreds of thousands of distinct CDR3 sequences, roughly 45% detected once. Source material: peripheral blood or thyroid tissue (not recorded which). Receptors originate from an adult man with Graves' disease, either hyperthyroidism or ophthalmopathy (not recorded which).

The CDR3 spells CASTLGRDSPLHF. CDR3 nucleotide sequence: TGTGCCAGCACTCTCGGGAGGGATTCACCCCTCCACTTT. The chain is built from TRBV25-1 and TRBJ1-6; no clear D gene. CDR3 length equals 13 residues. V was cut by 7 bases and J by 8 bases, with 12 bases left in between. Germline CDR1 reads MGHDK; CDR2 reads SYGVNS.

This clonotype was seen more than once but under ten times. This sequence joins TRBV11-3 and TRBJ2-7, with D tentatively TRBD1 (5 bases). Germline V gives CDR1 SGHNT, CDR2 YENEEA. The V end was cut by 5 bases, the J end by 3 bases, with 20 bases between. CDR3 length: 16 amino acids. The CDR3 bases are TGTGCCAGCAGCCATTATCAAGGGGCGTTACTCTACGAGCAGTACTTC. Amino acid sequence: CASSHYQGALLYEQYF. Full variable domain (rest looked up from reference TRBV11-3 and TRBJ2-7): EAGVVQSPRYKIIEKKQPVAFWCNPISGHNTLYWYLQNLGQGPELLIRYENEEAVDDSQLPKDRFSAERLKGVDSTLKIQPAELGDSAVYLCASSHYQGALLYEQYFGPGTRLTVT.

This clonotype was detected only a few times. The rearrangement joins TRBV7-9 to TRBJ2-7; TRBD1 is a possible D gene (5 bases). The germline V and J ends were trimmed by 1 base and 2 bases, with 12 bases remaining between them. Germline-derived CDR1 and CDR2 are SEHNR and FQNEAQ (reference sequence). This CDR3 has 15 residues. In DNA, the CDR3 is TGTGCCAGCAGCTTAGAAGGCGCAGGGACCTACGAGCAGTACTTC. It is translated as CASSLEGAGTYEQYF.

This chain joins TRBV7-3 and TRBJ1-2; D call uncertain. Germline-derived CDR1 and CDR2 are SGHTA and FQGTGA. The germline V and J ends were trimmed by 5 bases and 5 bases, with 21 bases remaining between them. This CDR3 comprises 16 residues. CDR3 residues: CASSLYIVEMEYGYTF. For the CDR3, the DNA is TGTGCCAGCAGCCTCTACATAGTTGAGATGGAGTATGGCTACACCTTC.

This clonotype came up many times. V usage is TRBV15 and J usage is TRBJ1-4; the D gene is possibly TRBD1 (5 bases). With 5 bases removed from V and 8 bases from J, the gap between germline ends came to 18 bases. The CDR3 is made up of 15 amino acids. CDR1 LNHNV and CDR2 YYDKDF come from the germline V gene (reference sequence). CDR3 loop: CATSWIAGWNEKLFF. CDR3 nucleotide sequence: TGTGCCACCAGCTGGATTGCAGGGTGGAACGAAAAACTGTTTTTT.

Details on this clonotype: An end of the junction differs from the germline gene, which may be a read error. CDR3 DNA: TGTGCCACCAAGGGGCCGAACACTGAAGCTTTC. This encodes CATKGPNTEAF. The chain employs TRBV24-1 and TRBJ2-6; D perhaps matches TRBD1 (5 bases). Germline V lookup: CDR1 KGHDR, CDR2 SFDVKD. The CDR3 loop spans 11 amino acids.

This chain uses TRBV20-1 with TRBJ2-1; 11 bases fit TRBD2. Trimming took 5 bases from V and 4 from J; bases not matched to a gene: 4. The CDR3 is made up of 14 amino acids. Germline V lookup: CDR1 DFQATT, CDR2 SNEGSKA (reference sequence). CDR3: CSASRLAGYNEQFF. The CDR3 bases are TGCAGTGCTTCCCGACTAGCGGGGTACAATGAGCAGTTCTTC.

In this sample, this clonotype turned up many times. The chain recombines TRBV2 with TRBJ1-3, with a possible D match to TRBD1 (6 bases). CDR3 length: 14 amino acids. The V end lost 2 bases, the J end lost 4 bases, and 9 bases lay between the germline ends. Germline CDR1 reads SNHLY; CDR2 reads FYNNEI. The CDR3 nucleotides read TGTGCCAGCAGTGAACAGGGGAGGGGAAACACCATATATTTT. It is translated as CASSEQGRGNTIYF.

V and J are TRBV2 and TRBJ1-5, with TRBD1 identical over 11 bases. Germline lookup yields CDR1 SNHLY and CDR2 FYNNEI. J gave up 6 bases and V 5 bases, and 3 bases lay outside the gene matches. The CDR3 covers 14 residues. The CDR3 nucleotides read TGTGCCAGCAGTCGGACAGGGGGCTTTCAGCCCCAGCATTTT. Translated, it gives CASSRTGGFQPQHF.